This entry lists 21 T cell receptor beta chains sequenced from one sample in a study of blood T cell repertoires in COVID-19. The method was immunoSEQ multiplex PCR; TCRdb's version includes in-frame clones alone and lacks a portion of them. The profile covers roughly 80,000 clones, with roughly 90% appearing a single time and 1.5% to 2% taken by the ten largest. The sequenced material came from peripheral blood. The receptors shown here come from a man aged 55 to 69 with acute or convalescent COVID-19.

The chain couples TRBV7-2 to TRBJ2-2; D perhaps matches TRBD1 (5 bases). The CDR3 runs to 14 residues. Trimming took 5 bases from V and 6 from J, leaving 13 bases between them. Per the germline V gene, CDR1 is SGHTA and CDR2 is FQGNSA. CDR3 loop: CASSTGRAAGELFF. As DNA, the CDR3 is TGTGCCAGCAGCACCGGCAGGGCCGCCGGGGAGCTGTTTTTT. Complete variable domain (other parts from reference TRBV7-2 and TRBJ2-2): GAGVSQSPSNKVTEKGKDVELRCDPISGHTALYWYRQSLGQGLEFLIYFQGNSAPDKSGLPSDRFSAERTGGSVSTLTIQRTQQEDSAVYLCASSTGRAAGELFFGEGSRLTVL.

This clone was picked up one time. The chain links TRBV10-3 to TRBJ1-2; TRBD1 matches at 8 bases. The CDR3 loop spans 16 amino acids. V gave up 0 bases and J gave up 0 bases; unmatched junction bases: 3. The germline gives CDR1 ENHRY, CDR2 SYGVKD. The CDR3 sequence is CAISESAGGSNYGYTF. The CDR3 DNA reads as TGTGCCATCAGTGAGTCGGCAGGGGGCTCTAACTATGGCTACACCTTC.

This chain joins TRBV6-5 and TRBJ2-2, with 10 nucleotides matching TRBD1. CDR1 and CDR2 (germline): MNHEY, SVGAGI. Germline trimming cut 6 bases from V and 6 bases from J; bases unmatched to any gene: 7. The CDR3 is 15 residues long. The CDR3 loop is CASRSPGQGSGELFF. The CDR3 bases are TGTGCCAGCAGAAGTCCGGGACAGGGGTCCGGGGAGCTGTTTTTT.

The rearrangement links TRBV18 to TRBJ1-4; 7 positions agree with TRBD1. The germline V gene encodes CDR1 KGHSH and CDR2 LQKENI. The CDR3 is 14 residues long. Trimming took 3 bases from V and 6 from J; bases not matched to a gene: 4. Written as DNA, the CDR3 is TGTGCCAGCTCACCTGACAGGGCGTATGAAAAACTGTTTTTT. This sequence encodes CASSPDRAYEKLFF.

V is TRBV10-3 and J is TRBJ2-3; D not certain. The CDR3 has 14 amino acids. CDR1 is ENHRY and CDR2 is SYGVKD in the germline V gene. Trimming stripped 6 bases from V and 0 bases from J, with 10 bases between. The CDR3 loop reads CAIRAFPSTDTQYF. The CDR3 coding sequence is TGTGCCATCAGGGCTTTCCCCAGCACAGATACGCAGTATTTT.

The chain carries TRBV28 and TRBJ1-6; D is uncertain. V lost 4 bases, J lost 6 bases, and 4 bases lay in between. This CDR3 has 12 residues. The germline gives CDR1 MDHEN, CDR2 SYDVKM. The CDR3 DNA follows: TGTGCCAGCAGTTCGGGTAATTCACCCCTCCACTTT. Protein: CASSSGNSPLHF.

This chain joins TRBV5-1 and TRBJ2-5, with 7 bases aligning to TRBD2. V shed 0 bases and J 1 base; nucleotides not matched to a gene: 0. Germline V CDR1 and CDR2: SGHRS, YFSETQ. The CDR3 consists of 14 residues. CDR3 sequence (DNA): TGCGCCAGCAGCTTGGCGGGAGGCCAAGAGACCCAGTACTTC. Its translation is CASSLAGGQETQYF.

This sequence joins TRBV6-5 and TRBJ1-3; D may be TRBD1 (5 bases). The V gene's germline CDR1 is MNHEY and CDR2 SVGAGI. The CDR3 loop spans 14 amino acids. Deletions cut 6 bases from V and 7 bases from J, with 16 bases between. The CDR3 coding sequence is TGTGCCAGCAGCCCACCGGGACTTTCGAACACCATATATTTT. Protein sequence: CASSPPGLSNTIYF.

J is TRBJ2-5 and V is TRBV9, with a weak D call TRBD2 (5 bases). This CDR3 region has 15 residues. The ends were cut back, 0 bases at V and 5 bases at J, with 14 bases in the middle. Germline lookup yields CDR1 SGDLS and CDR2 YYNGEE. CDR3 sequence (DNA): TGTGCCAGCAGCGTAGATGGGGTATCGGGGGAGACCCAGTACTTC. Its protein product is CASSVDGVSGETQYF.

The rearrangement links TRBV5-6 to TRBJ2-7, with TRBD2 identical over 8 bases. There are 14 residues in the CDR3. Germline trimming cut 4 bases from V and 0 bases from J; bases unmatched to any gene: 3. CDR1 SGHDT and CDR2 YYEEEE come from the germline V gene. CDR3 in DNA: TGTGCCAGCAGCCCCCGGGGGGGCTCCTACGAGCAGTACTTC. As protein: CASSPRGGSYEQYF.

This clone was detected once. The rearrangement links TRBV2 to TRBJ2-3; TRBD2 aligns across 11 bases. The CDR3 has 17 amino acids. The V and J ends lost 10 bases and 0 bases, in that order; junction bases with no gene match: 12. Looked up from germline, CDR1 is SNHLY and CDR2 is FYNNEI. DNA of the CDR3: TGTGCCACAGCGGTAAACTTAGCGGGAGGGAGCACAGATACGCAGTATTTT. Residues: CATAVNLAGGSTDTQYF.

The chain is built from TRBV7-3 and TRBJ2-7, with 13 bases fitting TRBD2. The J segment lost 6 bases and the V segment lost 5 bases, leaving 4 bases of the junction unmatched. Germline assignment: CDR1 SGHTA and CDR2 FQGTGA. CDR3 length: 14 residues. CDR3 region: CASSTSGRASEQYF. The CDR3 DNA is TGTGCCAGCAGCACTAGCGGGAGGGCCTCCGAGCAGTACTTC. The full variable domain, rest sourced from reference TRBV7-3 and TRBJ2-7, is GAGVSQTPSNKVTEKGKYVELRCDPISGHTALYWYRQSLGQGPEFLIYFQGTGAADDSGLPNDRFFAVRPEGSVSTLKIQRTERGDSAVYLCASSTSGRASEQYFGPGTRLTVT.

This chain links TRBV28 with TRBJ1-5, with 8 bases aligning to TRBD1. Germline CDR1 and CDR2: MDHEN and SYDVKM. The CDR3 runs 15 residues. The trim removed 5 bases at V and 0 bases at J, leaving 3 bases unmatched. CDR3 in amino acids: CASSPTGDSNQPQHF. CDR3 DNA sequence: TGTGCCAGCAGTCCGACAGGGGATAGCAATCAGCCCCAGCATTTT.

The count of this clone is one. The chain is built from TRBV10-3 and TRBJ2-5; 12 bases line up with TRBD2. The germline V gene encodes CDR1 ENHRY and CDR2 SYGVKD. The CDR3 has 14 amino acids. V shed 8 bases and J 2 bases; nucleotides not matched to a gene: 3. DNA of the CDR3: TGTGCCATCGGTGGACTAGCGGGACAAGAGACCCAGTACTTC. This codes for CAIGGLAGQETQYF.

This clone was found once. CDR3 residues: CASSYSTAGEQFF. The CDR3 DNA reads TGTGCCAGCAGTTACTCGACAGCGGGGGAGCAGTTCTTC. This chain links TRBV6-5 with TRBJ2-1; 7 bases match TRBD2. V was pared by 0 bases and J by 10 bases, with 3 bases of the junction left unmatched. The germline CDR1 and CDR2 sequences are MNHEY and SVGAGI. This CDR3 has 13 amino acids.

This chain joins TRBV7-9 and TRBJ1-2; D perhaps matches TRBD1 (6 bases). Trimming left V 5 bases short and J 2 bases short, with 15 bases between. The CDR3 loop spans 15 amino acids. Germline-derived CDR1 and CDR2 are SEHNR and FQNEAQ (reference sequence). The CDR3 protein is CASSISTGINYGYTF. CDR3 coding DNA: TGTGCCAGCAGCATATCTACAGGGATCAACTATGGCTACACCTTC.

V and J are TRBV4-3 and TRBJ2-3; 11 bases agree with TRBD2. Germline V gene sequence: CDR1 LGHNA, CDR2 YSLEER. J lost 6 bases, V lost 2 bases, and 16 bases had no gene match. The CDR3 extends over 19 amino acids. In DNA, the CDR3 is TGCGCCAGCAGCCAATATCTAGCGGGAGGAGGAGGGCAGGTGGATACGCAGTATTTT. It specifies CASSQYLAGGGGQVDTQYF.

The V gene is TRBV28, the J gene TRBJ2-1; D possibly corresponds to TRBD2 (6 bases). Trimming removed 3 bases at V and 9 bases at J, with 18 bases between. CDR3 length: 15 amino acids. Per the germline V gene, CDR1 is MDHEN and CDR2 is SYDVKM. CDR3 loop: CASSFLVVDGGEQFF. The CDR3 DNA reads TGTGCCAGCAGTTTTCTTGTTGTTGACGGGGGTGAGCAGTTCTTC.

The CDR3 here is CASSLAAAGRRGGYTF. Written as DNA, the CDR3 is TGTGCCAGCAGCTTAGCGGCGGCAGGCCGACGGGGAGGCTACACCTTC. V and J are TRBV7-2 and TRBJ1-2, with unresolved D. Germline-derived CDR1 and CDR2 are SGHTA and FQGNSA. The CDR3 runs to 16 residues. Deletions cut 0 bases from V and 8 bases from J, with 19 bases between.

The chain recombines TRBV6-1 with TRBJ1-6; D remains unclear. The CDR3 totals 15 residues. V lost 1 base and J lost 7, with 11 bases in between. CDR1 and CDR2 from the germline V gene are MNHNS and SASEGT. This chain's CDR3 is CASSEVQEENSPLHF. In DNA form, the CDR3 reads TGTGCCAGCAGTGAAGTTCAGGAGGAGAATTCACCCCTCCACTTT.

The chain is built from TRBV18 and TRBJ2-7, with 9 bases matching TRBD1. The CDR3 loop spans 16 amino acids. Trimming cost V 3 bases and J 3 bases; bases outside gene matches: 9. CDR1 is KGHSH and CDR2 is LQKENI in the germline V gene. The CDR3 sequence: CASSPRSGDRDYEQYF. CDR3 nucleotide sequence: TGTGCCAGCTCACCCCGCTCAGGGGACAGGGACTACGAGCAGTACTTC.